This is a list of T cell receptor beta chains from one sample in a study of PD-1 blockade in classical Hodgkin lymphoma. Profiling relied on immunoSEQ multiplex PCR, and the TCRdb table lists in-frame clones only, not all of them. In the table there are 15,000 to 20,000 clones, 75% of which are singletons. The sample here was CD4+ T cells from blood, taken before the fourth cycle of nivolumab. All receptors derive from a human donor with classical Hodgkin lymphoma. CDR3s include the opening cysteine and the closing phenylalanine or tryptophan.

v_gene: TRBV5-1
CDR3aa: CASSLVPKQETQYF

v_gene: TRBV7-9
CDR3aa: CASSPKIGVRVDEQYF

v_gene: TRBV9
CDR3aa: CASSVEPLPRGNYGYTF

v_gene: TRBV6-5
CDR3aa: CASSYGQHGYTF

v_gene: TRBV19
CDR3aa: CASSIVQGAPQPQHF

v_gene: TRBV28
CDR3aa: CASSPLPGQQETQYF

v_gene: TRBV19
CDR3aa: CASSIGRGLQETQYF

v_gene: TRBV6-6
CDR3aa: CASSFRRNNQPQHF

v_gene: TRBV27
CDR3aa: CASSPSPGRVNEQYF

v_gene: TRBV30
CDR3aa: CAWSVRHLYEQYF

v_gene: TRBV28
CDR3aa: CASSPFQYF

v_gene: TRBV6-6
CDR3aa: CASSSQGNTEAFF

v_gene: TRBV18
CDR3aa: CASSPGPVPPTDTQYF

v_gene: TRBV10-3
CDR3aa: CAISSGPYGGEAFF

v_gene: TRBV4-1
CDR3aa: CASSQFVGFGNRLEAFF

v_gene: TRBV4-1
CDR3aa: CASSQDGYGFGYQPQHF

v_gene: TRBV10-3
CDR3aa: CAIREGQGFYEQYF

v_gene: TRBV7-2
CDR3aa: CASSLPGTGNQPQHF

v_gene: TRBV7-9
CDR3aa: CASSARQGGKETQYF

v_gene: TRBV29-1
CDR3aa: CSVDKGSEQYF

v_gene: TRBV18
CDR3aa: CASSPISLLSTNEKLFF

v_gene: TRBV12-1
CDR3aa: CASSFSASYNEQFF

v_gene: TRBV4-1
CDR3aa: CASSRQQDRQETQYF

v_gene: TRBV11-2
CDR3aa: CASSLLTSGETQYF

v_gene: TRBV10-3
CDR3aa: CAISDPLRFPSSYNEQFF

v_gene: TRBV21-1
CDR3aa: CASIAFTDTQYF

v_gene: TRBV5-4
CDR3aa: CASSHRDTYNEQFF

v_gene: TRBV2
CDR3aa: CASSRQGNNQPQHF

v_gene: TRBV11-2
CDR3aa: CASSLGAGTGYTF

v_gene: TRBV27
CDR3aa: CASSLYRGDNEQYF

v_gene: TRBV2
CDR3aa: CASTRQSLNTEAFF

v_gene: TRBV7-9
CDR3aa: CASSLRTSGRADEQYF

v_gene: TRBV11-3
CDR3aa: CASSLNPQGSGYTF

v_gene: TRBV2
CDR3aa: CASRTVEGANQPQHF

v_gene: TRBV5-1
CDR3aa: CASSLLPGQGMAKNIQYF

v_gene: TRBV9
CDR3aa: CASSVASKDWSAFF

v_gene: TRBV14
CDR3aa: CASSQGRTIQNIQYF

v_gene: TRBV4-3
CDR3aa: CASSQRGTADSNTEAFF

v_gene: TRBV7-2
CDR3aa: CASSLQGGSETQYF

v_gene: TRBV6-6
CDR3aa: CASTDRARDTEAFF

v_gene: TRBV4-1
CDR3aa: CASSQADRVGYTF

v_gene: TRBV13
CDR3aa: CASSPKGSNTGELFF

v_gene: TRBV7-2
CDR3aa: CASSPSDLGGSRNEQFF

v_gene: TRBV18
CDR3aa: CASSPGTELYGYTF

v_gene: TRBV7-8
CDR3aa: CASSVRGKETQYF

v_gene: TRBV5-1
CDR3aa: CASSLTGQGVDTQYF

v_gene: TRBV5-8
CDR3aa: CASSILRPEAFF

v_gene: TRBV7-8
CDR3aa: CASSPIQGHQPQHF

v_gene: TRBV18
CDR3aa: CASSPYRDQETQYF

v_gene: TRBV7-2
CDR3aa: CASSLLGLASSYNEQFF

v_gene: TRBV27
CDR3aa: CASKRLAGSTDTQYF

v_gene: TRBV18
CDR3aa: CASSPLPAGGIQEVGYTF

v_gene: TRBV7-8
CDR3aa: CASRKRDQETQYF